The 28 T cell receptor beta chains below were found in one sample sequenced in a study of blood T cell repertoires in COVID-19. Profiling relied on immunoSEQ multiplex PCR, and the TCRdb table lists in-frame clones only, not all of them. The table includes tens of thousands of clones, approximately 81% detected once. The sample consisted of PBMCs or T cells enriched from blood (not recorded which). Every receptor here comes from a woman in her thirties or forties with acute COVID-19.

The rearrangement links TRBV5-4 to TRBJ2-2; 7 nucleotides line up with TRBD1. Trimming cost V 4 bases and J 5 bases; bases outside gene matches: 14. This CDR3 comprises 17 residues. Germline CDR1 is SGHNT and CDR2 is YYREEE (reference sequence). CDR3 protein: CASSQTRGSERTGELFF. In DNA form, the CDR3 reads TGTGCCAGCAGCCAAACCAGGGGGTCGGAACGGACCGGGGAGCTGTTTTTT.

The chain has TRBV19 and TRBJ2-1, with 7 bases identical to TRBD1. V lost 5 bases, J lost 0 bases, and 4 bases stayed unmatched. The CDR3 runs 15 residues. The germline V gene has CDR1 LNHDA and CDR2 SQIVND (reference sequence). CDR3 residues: CASSSDRSSYNEQFF. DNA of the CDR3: TGTGCCAGTAGTTCGGACAGGAGCTCCTACAATGAGCAGTTCTTC. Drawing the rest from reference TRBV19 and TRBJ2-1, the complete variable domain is DGGITQSPKYLFRKEGQNVTLSCEQNLNHDAMYWYRQDPGQGLRLIYYSQIVNDFQKGDIAEGYSVSREKKESFPLTVTSAQKNPTAFYLCASSSDRSSYNEQFFGPGTRLTVL.

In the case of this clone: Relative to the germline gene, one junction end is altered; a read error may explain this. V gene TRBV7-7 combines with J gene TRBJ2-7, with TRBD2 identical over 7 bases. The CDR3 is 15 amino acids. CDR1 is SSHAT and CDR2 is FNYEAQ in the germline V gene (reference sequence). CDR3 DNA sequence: TGTGCTAGCAGCTTAGAAGGCGCGGGGGTCAGCGAGCAGTACTTC. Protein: CASSLEGAGVSEQYF.

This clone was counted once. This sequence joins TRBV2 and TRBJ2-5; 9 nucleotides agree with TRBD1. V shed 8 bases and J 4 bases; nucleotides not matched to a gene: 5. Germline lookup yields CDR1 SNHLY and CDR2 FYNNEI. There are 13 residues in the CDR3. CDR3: CASGLDRGETQYF. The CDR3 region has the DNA TGTGCCAGCGGCTTGGACAGGGGAGAGACCCAGTACTTC.

The CDR3 DNA reads TGTGCCAGCAGTTTATTAGCCCCCGTAGCCAATGAGCAGTTCTTC. Its translation: CASSLLAPVANEQFF. J is TRBJ2-1 and V is TRBV27; D is unresolved. The CDR3 spans 15 residues. The ends were cut back, 1 base at V and 6 bases at J, with 13 bases in the middle. Germline V gene sequence: CDR1 MNHEY, CDR2 SMNVEV (reference sequence).

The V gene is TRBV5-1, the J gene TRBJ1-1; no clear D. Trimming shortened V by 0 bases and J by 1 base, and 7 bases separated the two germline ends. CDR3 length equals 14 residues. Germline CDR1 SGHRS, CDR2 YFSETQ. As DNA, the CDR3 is TGCGCCAGCAGCTTGGGGCCCAAGAACACTGAAGCTTTCTTT. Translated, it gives CASSLGPKNTEAFF.

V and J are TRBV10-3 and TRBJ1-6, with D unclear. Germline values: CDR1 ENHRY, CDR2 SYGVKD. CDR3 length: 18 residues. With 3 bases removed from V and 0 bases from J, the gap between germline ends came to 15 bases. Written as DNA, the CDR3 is TGTGCCATCAGTGAAGCGATCGGGGTGGGCTCCTATAATTCACCCCTCCACTTT. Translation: CAISEAIGVGSYNSPLHF.

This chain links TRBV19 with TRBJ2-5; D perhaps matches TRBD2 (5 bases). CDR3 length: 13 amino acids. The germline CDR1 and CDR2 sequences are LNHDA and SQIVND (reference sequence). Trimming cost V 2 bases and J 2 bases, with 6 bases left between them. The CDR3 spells CASSISGQETQYF. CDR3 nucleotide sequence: TGTGCCAGTAGTATAAGCGGACAAGAGACCCAGTACTTC. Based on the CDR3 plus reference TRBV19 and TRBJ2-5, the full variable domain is DGGITQSPKYLFRKEGQNVTLSCEQNLNHDAMYWYRQDPGQGLRLIYYSQIVNDFQKGDIAEGYSVSREKKESFPLTVTSAQKNPTAFYLCASSISGQETQYFGPGTRLLVL.

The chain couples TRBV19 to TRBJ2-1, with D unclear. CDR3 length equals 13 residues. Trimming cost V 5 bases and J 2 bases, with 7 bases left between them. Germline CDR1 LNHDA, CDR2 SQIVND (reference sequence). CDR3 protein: CASSATAYNEQFF. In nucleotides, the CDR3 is TGTGCCAGTAGTGCCACAGCCTACAATGAGCAGTTCTTC.

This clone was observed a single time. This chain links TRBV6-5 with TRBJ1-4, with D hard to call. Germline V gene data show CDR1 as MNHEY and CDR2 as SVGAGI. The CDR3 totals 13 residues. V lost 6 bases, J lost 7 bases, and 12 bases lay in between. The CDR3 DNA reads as TGTGCCAGCAGGCGAAGTCCGGGTGAAAAACTGTTTTTT. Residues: CASRRSPGEKLFF.

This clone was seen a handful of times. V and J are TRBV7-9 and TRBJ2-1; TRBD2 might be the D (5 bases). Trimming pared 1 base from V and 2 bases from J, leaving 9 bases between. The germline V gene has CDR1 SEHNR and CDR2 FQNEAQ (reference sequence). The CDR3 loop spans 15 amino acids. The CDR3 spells CASSLESGPYNEQFF. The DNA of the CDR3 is TGTGCCAGCAGCTTAGAGAGCGGCCCCTACAATGAGCAGTTCTTC.

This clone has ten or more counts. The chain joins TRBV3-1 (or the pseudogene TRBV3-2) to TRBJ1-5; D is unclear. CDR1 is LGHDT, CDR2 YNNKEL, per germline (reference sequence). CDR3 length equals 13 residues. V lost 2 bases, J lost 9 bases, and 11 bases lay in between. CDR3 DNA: TGTGCCAGCAGCCAAAATCGAGGCCCGCCCCAGCATTTT. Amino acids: CASSQNRGPPQHF.

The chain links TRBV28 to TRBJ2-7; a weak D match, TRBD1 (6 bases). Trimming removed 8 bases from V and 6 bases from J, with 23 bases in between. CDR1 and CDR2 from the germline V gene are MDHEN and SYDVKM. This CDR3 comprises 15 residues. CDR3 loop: CASANFRTVGIEQYF. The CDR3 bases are TGTGCCAGCGCTAACTTTCGGACAGTGGGTATCGAGCAGTACTTC. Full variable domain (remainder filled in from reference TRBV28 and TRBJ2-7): DVKVTQSSRYLVKRTGEKVFLECVQDMDHENMFWYRQDPGLGLRLIYFSYDVKMKEKGDIPEGYSVSREKKERFSLILESASTNQTSMYLCASANFRTVGIEQYFGPGTRLTVT.

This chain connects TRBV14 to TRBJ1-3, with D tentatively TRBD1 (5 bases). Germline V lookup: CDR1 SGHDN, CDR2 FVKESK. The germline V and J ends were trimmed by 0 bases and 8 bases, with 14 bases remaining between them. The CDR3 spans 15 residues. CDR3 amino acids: CASSQDGTRRDTIYF. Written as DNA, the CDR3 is TGTGCCAGCAGCCAAGACGGGACCCGGAGGGACACCATATATTTT.

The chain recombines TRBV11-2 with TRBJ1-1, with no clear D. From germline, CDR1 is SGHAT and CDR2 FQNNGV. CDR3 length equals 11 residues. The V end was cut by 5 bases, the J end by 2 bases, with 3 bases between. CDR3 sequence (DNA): TGTGCCAGCAGCAGCAACACTGAAGCTTTCTTT. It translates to CASSSNTEAFF.

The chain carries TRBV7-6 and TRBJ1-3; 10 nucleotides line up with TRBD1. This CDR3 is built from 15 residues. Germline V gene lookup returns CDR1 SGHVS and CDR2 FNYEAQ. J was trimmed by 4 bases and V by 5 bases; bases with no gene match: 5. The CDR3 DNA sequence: TGTGCCAGCAGCCAAGACAGGGGGCTGGGAAACACCATATATTTT. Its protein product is CASSQDRGLGNTIYF.

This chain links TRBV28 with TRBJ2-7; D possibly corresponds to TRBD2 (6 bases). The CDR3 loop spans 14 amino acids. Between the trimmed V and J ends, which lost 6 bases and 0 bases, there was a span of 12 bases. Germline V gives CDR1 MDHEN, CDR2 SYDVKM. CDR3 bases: TGTGCCAGCAGCGCTCCAGCGGGCTCCTACGAGCAGTACTTC. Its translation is CASSAPAGSYEQYF.

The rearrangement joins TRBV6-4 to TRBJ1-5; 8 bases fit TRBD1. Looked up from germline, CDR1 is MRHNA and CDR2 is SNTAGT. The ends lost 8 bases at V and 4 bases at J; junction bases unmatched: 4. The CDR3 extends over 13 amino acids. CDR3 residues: CASAQGANQPQHF. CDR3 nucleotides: TGTGCCAGCGCTCAGGGGGCAAATCAGCCCCAGCATTTT.

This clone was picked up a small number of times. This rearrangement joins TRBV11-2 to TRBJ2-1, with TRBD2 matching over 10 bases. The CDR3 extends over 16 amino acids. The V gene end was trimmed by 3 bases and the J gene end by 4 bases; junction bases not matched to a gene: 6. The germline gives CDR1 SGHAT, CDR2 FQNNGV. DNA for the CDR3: TGTGCCAGCAGCTTTCCTACTAGCGGGGTTTACAATGAGCAGTTCTTC. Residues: CASSFPTSGVYNEQFF.

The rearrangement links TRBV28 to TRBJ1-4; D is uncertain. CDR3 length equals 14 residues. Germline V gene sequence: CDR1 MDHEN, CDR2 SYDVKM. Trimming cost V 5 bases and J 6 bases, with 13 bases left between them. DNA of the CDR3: TGTGCCAGCAGTACTAGAGACCGAGATGAAAAACTGTTTTTT. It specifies CASSTRDRDEKLFF.

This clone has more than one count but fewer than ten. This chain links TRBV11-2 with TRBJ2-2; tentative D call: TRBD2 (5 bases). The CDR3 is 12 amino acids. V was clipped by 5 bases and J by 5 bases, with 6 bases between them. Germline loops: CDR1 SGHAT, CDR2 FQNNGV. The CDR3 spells CASSRGTGELFF. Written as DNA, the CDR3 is TGTGCCAGCAGCCGGGGAACCGGGGAGCTGTTTTTT.

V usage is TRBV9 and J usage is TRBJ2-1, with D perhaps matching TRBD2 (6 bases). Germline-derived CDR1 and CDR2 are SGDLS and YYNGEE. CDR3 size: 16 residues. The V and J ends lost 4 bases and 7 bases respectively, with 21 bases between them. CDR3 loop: CASSPKLRDWSNEQFF. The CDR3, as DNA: TGTGCCAGCAGCCCTAAGTTAAGGGACTGGTCTAATGAGCAGTTCTTC.

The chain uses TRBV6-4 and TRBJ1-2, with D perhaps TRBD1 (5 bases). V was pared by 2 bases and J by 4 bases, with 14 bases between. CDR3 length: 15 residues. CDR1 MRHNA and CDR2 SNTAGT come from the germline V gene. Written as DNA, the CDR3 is TGTGCCAGCAGTGACCGCTTGGCAGGGTCCTATGGCTACACCTTC. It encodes CASSDRLAGSYGYTF.

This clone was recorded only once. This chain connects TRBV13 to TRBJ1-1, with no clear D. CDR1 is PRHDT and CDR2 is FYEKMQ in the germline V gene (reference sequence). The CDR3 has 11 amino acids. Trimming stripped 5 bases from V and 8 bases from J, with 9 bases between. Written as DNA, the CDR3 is TGTGCCAGCAGCGAGGGAAGAGAAGCTTTCTTT. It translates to CASSEGREAFF.

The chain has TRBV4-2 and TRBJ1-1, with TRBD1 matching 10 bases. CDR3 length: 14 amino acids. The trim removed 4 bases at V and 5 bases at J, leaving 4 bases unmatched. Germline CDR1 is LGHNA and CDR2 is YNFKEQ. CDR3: CASSLWTGGTEAFF. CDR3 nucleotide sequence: TGTGCCAGCAGCCTTTGGACAGGGGGAACTGAAGCTTTCTTT.

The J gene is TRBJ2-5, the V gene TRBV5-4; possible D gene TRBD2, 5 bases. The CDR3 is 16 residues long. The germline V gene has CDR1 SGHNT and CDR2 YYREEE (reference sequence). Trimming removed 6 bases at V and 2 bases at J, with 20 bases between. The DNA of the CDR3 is TGTGCCAGCATGCGTGCCCCACTAGGAGCACAAGAGACCCAGTACTTC. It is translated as CASMRAPLGAQETQYF.

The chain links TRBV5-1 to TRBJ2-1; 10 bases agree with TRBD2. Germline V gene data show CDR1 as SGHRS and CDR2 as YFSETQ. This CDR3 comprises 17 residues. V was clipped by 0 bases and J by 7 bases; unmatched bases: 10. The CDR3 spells CASSLAASGRRSNEQFF. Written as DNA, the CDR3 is TGCGCCAGCAGCTTGGCGGCTAGCGGGAGACGGTCAAATGAGCAGTTCTTC.

CDR3 coding DNA: TGCAGCGTGAGGAGCTCTGGAAACACCATATATTTT. It is translated as CSVRSSGNTIYF. The V gene is TRBV29-1, the J gene TRBJ1-3; D remains ambiguous. The CDR3 sequence is 12 residues long. Germline-derived CDR1 and CDR2 are SQVTM and ANQGSEA. Trimming stripped 6 bases from V and 0 bases from J, with 6 bases between.